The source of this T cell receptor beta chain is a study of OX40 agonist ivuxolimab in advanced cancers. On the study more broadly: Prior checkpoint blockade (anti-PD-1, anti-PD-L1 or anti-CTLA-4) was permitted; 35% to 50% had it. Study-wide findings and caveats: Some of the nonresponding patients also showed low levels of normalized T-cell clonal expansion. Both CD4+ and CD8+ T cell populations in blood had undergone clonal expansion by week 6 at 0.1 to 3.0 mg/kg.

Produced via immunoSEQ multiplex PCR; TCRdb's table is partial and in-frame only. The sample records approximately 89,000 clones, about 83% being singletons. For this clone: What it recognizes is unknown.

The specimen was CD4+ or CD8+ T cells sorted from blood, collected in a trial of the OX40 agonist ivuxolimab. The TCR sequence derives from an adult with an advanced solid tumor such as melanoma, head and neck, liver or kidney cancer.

Here the CDR3 reads CASSFYGQPQHF. CDR3 coding DNA: TGTGCCAGCAGCTTCTATGGTCAGCCCCAGCATTTT. The chain is built from TRBV11-2 and TRBJ1-5; D unclear. V shed 3 bases and J shed 6 bases, with 6 bases lying between them. This CDR3 has 12 amino acids. CDR1 and CDR2 from the germline V gene are SGHAT and FQNNGV.